This T cell receptor beta chain was identified in a study of blood T cells in healthy people across ages. Germline CDR1 and CDR2: MGHDK and SYGVNS. CDR3 length: 16 residues. V lost 5 bases, J lost 3 bases, and 9 bases stayed unmatched. PCR was performed a second time for roughly 7 to 11 cycles using a sample-barcoded 5' primer and a J-beta primer mix. MiXCR was run by TCRdb on the 5' RACE reads, yielding one entry per CDR3 protein. The sample contains roughly 800,000 distinct CDR3 sequences, 55% to 70% of which appear only once. This chain joins TRBV25-1 and TRBJ2-3; 9 nucleotides agree with TRBD2. The TCR comes from a man aged 25-45 years in good health. The sample comprised blood. The CDR3 here is CASSLRSGGFTDTQYF. CDR3 DNA: TGTGCCAGCAGTCTACGTAGCGGGGGTTTTACAGATACGCAGTATTTT.